This TCR beta chain was found in a study of blood T cell repertoires in COVID-19. Concerning this clone itself: The sample has other DNA sequences that encode this CDR3 too.

The trim removed 3 bases at V and 2 bases at J, leaving 4 bases unmatched. The length of the CDR3 is 15 residues. The V gene's germline CDR1 is LNHDA and CDR2 SQIVND (reference sequence). Sequencing was performed with immunoSEQ multiplex PCR; in TCRdb, only in-frame clones are kept and a portion is missing. This sample carries over 300,000 clones, around 90% of them seen once, and the ten largest clones take 5.5% to 6%. The sequenced sample consisted of PBMCs or T cells enriched from blood (not recorded which). The V gene is TRBV19, the J gene TRBJ1-1; 9 nucleotides line up with TRBD1. The TCR comes from a woman between 25 and 40 years old who had recovered from COVID-19. CDR3 bases: TGTGCCAGTAGTATTGGGACAGGGTCCAACACTGAAGCTTTCTTT. Amino acid sequence: CASSIGTGSNTEAFF.